These 9 T cell receptor beta chains were all obtained from the same sample, sequenced in a study of shared clonotypes between healthy human individuals (dated by TCRdb to 2020 to 2021). CD8 naive samples were CD45RO-negative cells positively selected for CCR7, giving a CD45RA+CCR7+ population that excluded TemRA cells. Library generation was performed with the immunoSEQ multiplex PCR assay. TCRdb holds this immuneACCESS table with in-frame rearrangements only. Some clones are missing; in checked studies, unresolved V genes explain under half, and the rest has no known cause. The sample data list about 2.1 million clones, and 85% to 95% of these were observed just once. The ten largest clones capture 1.5% to 2% of the sample. Source material: naive CD8+ T cells from PBMCs. This specimen's cell subset or site label, interpreted: CD45RA+CCR7+. The receptors shown here come from a man aged 18 to 29 in good health. Some clones in this sample may be carry-over from other donors' samples.

The chain recombines TRBV4-1 with TRBJ1-1; the D is unclear. The CDR3 has 14 amino acids. V was pared by 1 base and J by 1 base, with 7 bases between. Per germline, CDR1 MGHRA and CDR2 YSYEKL. CDR3 loop: CASSQGPRNTEAFF. CDR3 nucleotides: TGCGCCAGCAGCCAAGGTCCTAGGAACACTGAAGCTTTCTTT.

This clone has just one count. This chain links TRBV11-2 with TRBJ2-7, with unresolved D. CDR1 is SGHAT, CDR2 FQNNGV, per germline. The germline V and J ends were trimmed by 2 bases and 6 bases, with 8 bases remaining between them. The CDR3 consists of 12 residues. For the CDR3, the DNA is TGTGCCAGCAGCTTAAGACACGGCGAGCAGTACTTC. Translation: CASSLRHGEQYF.

In the case of this clone: The sample contains more than one DNA sequence encoding this CDR3. This rearrangement joins TRBV28 to TRBJ2-7, with TRBD2 matching over 10 bases. The CDR3 runs 14 residues. Looked up from germline, CDR1 is MDHEN and CDR2 is SYDVKM. V shed 6 bases, J shed 3 bases, and the junction held 5 bases outside the gene matches. This chain's CDR3 is CASRLAGEGYEQYF. The DNA of the CDR3 is TGTGCCAGCAGGCTAGCGGGAGAAGGCTACGAGCAGTACTTC.

This rearrangement joins TRBV9 to TRBJ1-3; 8 bases fit TRBD1. Trimming took 4 bases from V and 16 from J; bases not matched to a gene: 19. Germline CDR1 reads SGDLS; CDR2 reads YYNGEE. The CDR3 has 15 residues. In DNA form, the CDR3 reads TGTGCCAGCAGCAATTCGGACAGGGTATCGACACCAGTTTATTTT. Its translation: CASSNSDRVSTPVYF.

The chain links TRBV27 to TRBJ1-4; TRBD1 aligns across 9 bases. This CDR3 contains 17 residues. The germline V gene has CDR1 MNHEY and CDR2 SMNVEV (reference sequence). The V and J ends lost 6 bases and 3 bases, in that order; junction bases with no gene match: 11. CDR3 sequence (DNA): TGTGCCAGCAGCCTACTGGACAGGGGACTGGCTAATGAAAAACTGTTTTTT. Its protein product is CASSLLDRGLANEKLFF. Looking up the rest from reference TRBV27 and TRBJ1-4 gives the full variable domain: EAQVTQNPRYLITVTGKKLTVTCSQNMNHEYMSWYRQDPGLGLRQIYYSMNVEVTDKGDVPEGYKVSRKEKRNFPLILESPSPNQTSLYFCASSLLDRGLANEKLFFGSGTQLSVL.

The V call is TRBV2, the J call TRBJ1-2, with a tentative D call TRBD1 (6 bases). The CDR3 length is 18 residues. Germline V gene data show CDR1 as SNHLY and CDR2 as FYNNEI. V lost 7 bases, J lost 3 bases, and 27 bases lay in between. The CDR3 loop is CASTSTGSYDLRYYGYTF. The CDR3 DNA sequence: TGTGCCAGCACCAGTACAGGGTCCTACGATCTGCGTTACTATGGCTACACCTTC.

The chain couples TRBV6-6 to TRBJ2-7; 7 bases fit TRBD2. V was pared by 1 base and J by 4 bases, with 7 bases of the junction left unmatched. CDR3 size: 15 residues. Germline lookup yields CDR1 MNHNY and CDR2 SVGAGI (reference sequence). DNA of the CDR3: TGTGCCAGCAGTTACTGGCTGGGGGGGGATTACGAGCAGTACTTC. This sequence encodes CASSYWLGGDYEQYF.

This chain joins TRBV6-1 and TRBJ1-3; no clear D. CDR1 is MNHNS and CDR2 is SASEGT in the germline V gene. CDR3 length: 15 residues. V was clipped by 5 bases and J by 0 bases, with 11 bases between them. The chain's CDR3 is CASSPDVTSGNTIYF. CDR3 in DNA: TGTGCCAGCAGTCCCGACGTTACCTCTGGAAACACCATATATTTT.

The chain uses TRBV7-8 and TRBJ2-3; D possibly corresponds to TRBD1 (5 bases). This CDR3 spans 15 amino acids. Germline CDR1 is SGHVS and CDR2 is FQNEAQ. Trimming pared 5 bases from V and 0 bases from J, leaving 12 bases between. CDR3 protein: CASSRTRGSTDTQYF. The CDR3 DNA reads TGTGCCAGCAGCCGTACAAGGGGAAGCACAGATACGCAGTATTTT.